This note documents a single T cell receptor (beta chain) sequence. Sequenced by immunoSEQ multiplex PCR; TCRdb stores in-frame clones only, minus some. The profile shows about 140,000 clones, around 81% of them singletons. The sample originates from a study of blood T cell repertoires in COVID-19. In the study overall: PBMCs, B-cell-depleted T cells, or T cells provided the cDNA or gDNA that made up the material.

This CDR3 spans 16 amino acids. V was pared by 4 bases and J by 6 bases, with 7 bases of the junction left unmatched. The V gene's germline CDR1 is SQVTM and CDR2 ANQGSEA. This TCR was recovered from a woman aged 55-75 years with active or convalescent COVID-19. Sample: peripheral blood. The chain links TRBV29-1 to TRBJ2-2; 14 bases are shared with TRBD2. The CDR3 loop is CSVAEGLAGASGELFF. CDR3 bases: TGCAGCGTTGCAGAGGGACTAGCGGGAGCCTCCGGGGAGCTGTTTTTT.